One TCR beta chain is described in this entry. The antigen is not known. The entry originates in a study of human T cells and chemical hapten exposure. TCRdb re-analysed the RACE reads in MiXCR, keeping a single row per CDR3 protein. The table has approximately 90,000 distinct CDR3 sequences, 10% seen once. The CDR3 sequence is 12 residues long. The V end was cut by 6 bases, the J end by 4 bases, with 9 bases between. Germline V CDR1 and CDR2: MNHEY, SVGEGT. Points from the study as a whole: It should be noted that donors had alopecia, so their immune response may differ from healthy people's.

Time point denoted: patch test 1, 2 weeks after DPC sensitization. Treatment: therapeutic diphenylcyclopropenone sensitization with weekly scalp DPC. The template was total RNA from unfractionated whole blood. The chain couples TRBV6-2 or TRBV6-3 to TRBJ1-1, with D possibly TRBD1 on 5 matching bases. This clonotype was sampled from a man in his forties or fifties with alopecia areata. Some clones in this sample may be carry-over from other donors' samples. The source was whole blood, collected in connection with sensitization to the hapten diphenylcyclopropenone (DPC). The CDR3 reads CASREGVTEAFF. Written as DNA, the CDR3 is TGTGCCAGCAGGGAAGGGGTCACTGAAGCTTTCTTT.